This is a list of T cell receptor beta chains from one sample in a study of blood T cell repertoires in COVID-19. Assay used: immunoSEQ multiplex PCR; TCRdb lists only in-frame clones, some missing. This sample yields some 110,000 clones, of which around 80% are seen a single time; roughly 6.2% belongs to the top ten. Sequencing used peripheral blood. Receptors were obtained from a man between 65 and 85 years old with acute or convalescent COVID-19. CDR3s include the opening cysteine and the closing phenylalanine or tryptophan. Each record gives: V gene, J gene, CDR3 protein.

V gene: TRBV7-2; J gene: TRBJ1-4; CDR3 protein: CASNGGQGREKLFF
V gene: TRBV18; J gene: TRBJ1-3; CDR3 protein: CASSVDMEGNTIYF
V gene: TRBV27; J gene: TRBJ1-1; CDR3 protein: CASSSPYQGTEAFF
V gene: TRBV29-1; J gene: TRBJ1-4; CDR3 protein: CSVGQMGEKLFF
V gene: TRBV10-3; J gene: TRBJ2-7; CDR3 protein: CAISIPGQPYEQYF
V gene: TRBV7-3; J gene: TRBJ2-2; CDR3 protein: CASKEGPDTGELFF
V gene: TRBV4-1; J gene: TRBJ2-7; CDR3 protein: CASSPEWAYEQYF
V gene: TRBV19; J gene: TRBJ2-3; CDR3 protein: CASSPDRSKNTQYF
V gene: TRBV11-2; J gene: TRBJ2-7; CDR3 protein: CASSSGLPSGYEQYF
V gene: TRBV18; J gene: TRBJ2-7; CDR3 protein: CASSAAGSNPYEQYF
V gene: TRBV2; J gene: TRBJ2-1; CDR3 protein: CASSEWTSGLYNEQFF
V gene: TRBV6-6; J gene: TRBJ2-3; CDR3 protein: CALQAGAIHTDTQYF
V gene: TRBV25-1; J gene: TRBJ1-1; CDR3 protein: CASRGQGDTEAFF
V gene: TRBV3-1/TRBV3-2; J gene: TRBJ1-2; CDR3 protein: CASSQDPSRTNYGYTF
V gene: TRBV3-1/TRBV3-2; J gene: TRBJ1-2; CDR3 protein: CASSQSERGYTF
V gene: TRBV7-3; J gene: TRBJ2-2; CDR3 protein: CASSTGLTGELFF
V gene: TRBV27; J gene: TRBJ2-7; CDR3 protein: CASRLRGQGSEQYF
V gene: TRBV6-5; J gene: TRBJ2-5; CDR3 protein: CASKPSGVIETQYF
V gene: TRBV7-2; J gene: TRBJ2-2; CDR3 protein: CASSGTSASGELFF
V gene: TRBV5-1; J gene: TRBJ2-3; CDR3 protein: CASSLDGQGGLGTQYF
V gene: TRBV19; J gene: TRBJ1-4; CDR3 protein: CASTRTGADEKLFF
V gene: TRBV5-1; J gene: TRBJ2-1; CDR3 protein: CASSYSSGGDEQFF
V gene: TRBV3-1/TRBV3-2; J gene: TRBJ2-6; CDR3 protein: CASSRDRGNGSGANVLTF
V gene: TRBV9; J gene: TRBJ1-6; CDR3 protein: CASSVGQGANSPLHF
V gene: TRBV11-2; J gene: TRBJ2-7; CDR3 protein: CASSHTAQGSGYEQYF
V gene: TRBV7-9; J gene: TRBJ2-1; CDR3 protein: CASSPKGIAYNEQFF
V gene: TRBV10-2; J gene: TRBJ1-2; CDR3 protein: CASGAGIYGYTF
V gene: TRBV2; J gene: TRBJ2-1; CDR3 protein: CASGGLAGGFF
V gene: TRBV5-4; J gene: TRBJ1-1; CDR3 protein: CASTLDSSEAFF
V gene: TRBV4-3; J gene: TRBJ1-4; CDR3 protein: CASSQSGGTFNEKLFF
V gene: TRBV30; J gene: TRBJ2-3; CDR3 protein: CAWRPLTNSDTQYF
V gene: TRBV18; J gene: TRBJ1-1; CDR3 protein: CASSPRTGLNTEAFF
V gene: TRBV9; J gene: TRBJ1-4; CDR3 protein: CASSEDRGNEKLFF
V gene: TRBV19; J gene: TRBJ1-5; CDR3 protein: CASHPDRDQPQHF
V gene: TRBV7-9; J gene: TRBJ2-1; CDR3 protein: CASSSSGGDEQFF
V gene: TRBV29-1; J gene: TRBJ2-2; CDR3 protein: CSVEVQQAGFTGELFF
V gene: TRBV6-5; J gene: TRBJ2-7; CDR3 protein: CASRKTSAAYEQYF
V gene: TRBV2; J gene: TRBJ2-7; CDR3 protein: CASSPAPGNEQYF
V gene: TRBV27; J gene: TRBJ1-3; CDR3 protein: CASSPRTGVNTIYF
V gene: TRBV2; J gene: TRBJ1-4; CDR3 protein: CASSESGPINEKLFF
V gene: TRBV19; J gene: TRBJ2-7; CDR3 protein: CASSPLTSVYEQYF
V gene: TRBV19; J gene: TRBJ2-1; CDR3 protein: CASSITLPTRLRNEQFF
V gene: TRBV19; J gene: TRBJ1-2; CDR3 protein: CASSMDRANYGYTF
V gene: TRBV6-6; J gene: TRBJ1-5; CDR3 protein: CASSAQGGSNQPQHF
V gene: TRBV9; J gene: TRBJ1-2; CDR3 protein: CASSVDGTGVGYTF
V gene: TRBV11-2; J gene: TRBJ2-7; CDR3 protein: CASSLVVLAEYEQYF
V gene: TRBV29-1; J gene: TRBJ1-4; CDR3 protein: CSVRETGREKLFF
V gene: TRBV28; J gene: TRBJ1-2; CDR3 protein: CASSFGGTHLLNYGYTF
V gene: TRBV28; J gene: TRBJ2-7; CDR3 protein: CASSFDLGGGEQYF
V gene: TRBV7-9; J gene: TRBJ2-1; CDR3 protein: CASSPLLNRGRHEQFF
V gene: TRBV19; J gene: TRBJ1-2; CDR3 protein: CASSPGATGSYGYTF
V gene: TRBV5-6; J gene: TRBJ2-7; CDR3 protein: CASSPGDSSYEQYF
V gene: TRBV7-8; J gene: TRBJ2-7; CDR3 protein: CASSWTSGKSYEQYF
V gene: TRBV7-2; J gene: TRBJ2-7; CDR3 protein: CASSLVSGGDYEQYF
V gene: TRBV5-6; J gene: TRBJ1-2; CDR3 protein: CASSLSIAGQYYGYTF
V gene: TRBV30; J gene: TRBJ1-1; CDR3 protein: CAWSVSRGNTEAFF
V gene: TRBV5-1; J gene: TRBJ2-7; CDR3 protein: CASSLDLPGLADF
V gene: TRBV3-1/TRBV3-2; J gene: TRBJ2-3; CDR3 protein: CASSQTGTSGTDTQYF
V gene: TRBV5-1; J gene: TRBJ2-7; CDR3 protein: CASSLTGDEQYF
V gene: TRBV9; J gene: TRBJ2-1; CDR3 protein: CASSVGGTPVDEQFF